These T cell receptor beta chains were read from a single sample in a study of shared clonotypes between healthy human individuals. This table comes from immunoSEQ multiplex PCR, and its TCRdb copy is limited to in-frame clones, with some not included. The sample has 2 million to 3 million clones, 90% to 95% seen once. The sample was naive CD4+ T cells from PBMCs. The receptors stem from a young man in good health. Some clones in this sample may be carry-over from other donors' samples. CDR3s include the opening cysteine and the closing phenylalanine or tryptophan. Each record gives: CDR3 protein, CDR3 DNA, J gene, clone size, D gene, V gene. A D gene is named only where the DNA matches it firmly. Part of the rows lack a size; the others show once, few, many or a class for expanded clones.

CASSLVRRASGNLLSYNEQFF | TGCGCCAGCAGCTTGGTCCGGCGGGCTAGCGGGAACCTACTATCCTACAATGAGCAGTTCTTC | TRBJ2-1 | once | TRBD2 | TRBV5-1
CASSVADGSSYEQYF | TGTGCCAGCAGCGTCGCCGACGGGAGTTCCTACGAGCAGTACTTC | TRBJ2-7 | - | - | TRBV7-9
CASSEVRLDTQYF | TGTGCCAGCAGTGAAGTCCGGTTGGATACGCAGTATTTT | TRBJ2-3 | - | - | TRBV6-1
CASTWGRDPEQYF | TGTGCCAGCACCTGGGGGCGGGATCCGGAGCAGTACTTC | TRBJ2-7 | - | - | TRBV28
CASYSSTQSVGETQYF | TGTGCCAGCTATTCTTCGACTCAGTCGGTAGGCGAGACCCAGTACTTC | TRBJ2-5 | - | - | TRBV5-4
CASSPRRTSTDTQYF | TGTGCCAGCAGCCCCCGACGGACTAGCACAGATACGCAGTATTTT | TRBJ2-3 | - | - | TRBV5-6
CASSQDLRQGLYSNQPQHF | TGTGCCAGCAGCCAAGATCTTAGACAGGGGTTATATAGCAATCAGCCCCAGCATTTT | TRBJ1-5 | - | TRBD1 | TRBV4-2
CASSTAGELFF | TGTGCCAGCAGCACGGCGGGGGAGCTGTTTTTT | TRBJ2-2 | - | - | TRBV6-5
CASSLGREVGIQYF | TGTGCCAGCAGCTTAGGCCGGGAGGTGGGCATTCAGTACTTC | TRBJ2-4 | - | TRBD2 | TRBV7-9
CASSPDGNQAEAFF | TGCGCCAGCAGCCCGGACGGGAACCAGGCTGAAGCTTTCTTT | TRBJ1-1 | - | - | TRBV5-1
CASSQWTGAPNQFF | TGTGCCAGCAGCCAATGGACAGGGGCCCCGAATCAGTTCTTC | TRBJ2-1 | - | TRBD1 | TRBV14
CASSSTKRGSSYNEQFF | TGTGCCAGCAGCTCGACAAAGAGGGGGAGCTCCTACAATGAGCAGTTCTTC | TRBJ2-1 | - | - | TRBV7-2
CASGRSTDTQYF | TGTGCTAGCGGTAGAAGCACAGATACGCAGTATTTT | TRBJ2-3 | - | - | TRBV5-4
CASSFRDEKKLFF | TGTGCCAGCAGCTTCCGAGATGAGAAAAAACTGTTTTTT | TRBJ1-4 | few | - | TRBV7-2
CSVKGRYMNTEAFF | TGCAGCGTTAAGGGACGGTACATGAACACTGAAGCTTTCTTT | TRBJ1-1 | - | - | TRBV29-1
CATSRDPVAQPQHF | TGTGCCACCAGCAGAGATCCGGTCGCACAGCCCCAGCATTTT | TRBJ1-5 | - | - | TRBV15
CASNNLASFADTQYF | TGTGCCAGCAATAACCTAGCTTCCTTTGCAGATACGCAGTATTTT | TRBJ2-3 | once | - | TRBV6-6
CASSQELGRGETQYF | TGTGCCAGCAGCCAAGAATTAGGGAGGGGAGAGACCCAGTACTTC | TRBJ2-5 | - | TRBD2 | TRBV14
CASSVGASGSTDTQYF | TGTGCCAGCAGCGTAGGCGCTAGCGGGAGCACAGATACGCAGTATTTT | TRBJ2-3 | - | TRBD2 | TRBV9
CASSQGGQGPPPYNQPQHF | TGCGCCAGCAGCCAAGGAGGGCAGGGGCCACCTCCATACAATCAGCCCCAGCATTTT | TRBJ1-5 | - | - | TRBV4-1
CASSVGTGGPTDTQYF | TGTGCCAGCAGTGTAGGGACAGGGGGCCCGACAGATACGCAGTATTTT | TRBJ2-3 | - | TRBD1 | TRBV25-1
CASSLLPAGPIEQYF | TGTGCCAGCAGCCTCCTCCCTGCGGGCCCGATCGAGCAGTACTTC | TRBJ2-7 | - | - | TRBV7-3
CASSYTGQGATDTQYF | TGTGCCAGCAGTTACACGGGACAGGGGGCAACAGATACGCAGTATTTT | TRBJ2-3 | - | TRBD1 | TRBV7-8
CASSVTQITDTQYF | TGTGCCAGCAGCGTAACGCAGATCACAGATACGCAGTATTTT | TRBJ2-3 | - | - | TRBV9
CSVVDGRSGNTIYF | TGCAGCGTTGTGGACGGCCGCTCTGGAAACACCATATATTTT | TRBJ1-3 | - | - | TRBV29-1
CASSPVVVGYNEQFF | TGTGCCAGCAGCCCTGTCGTTGTGGGGTACAATGAGCAGTTCTTC | TRBJ2-1 | - | - | TRBV6-5
CASSVGAGRAKNIQYF | TGTGCCAGCAGTGTCGGGGCAGGGCGCGCCAAAAACATTCAGTACTTC | TRBJ2-4 | - | - | TRBV2
CASSIASTDTQYF | TGTGCCAGCTCTATCGCTAGCACAGATACGCAGTATTTT | TRBJ2-3 | - | - | TRBV18
CASSRLTENTGELFF | TGTGCCAGCAGCCGACTTACAGAGAACACCGGGGAGCTGTTTTTT | TRBJ2-2 | - | - | TRBV7-8
CATSSSTGGYGYTF | TGTGCCACCAGCAGTTCCACAGGCGGCTATGGCTACACCTTC | TRBJ1-2 | few | - | TRBV15
CATSPEVNEQFF | TGTGCCACCTCACCGGAGGTTAATGAGCAGTTCTTC | TRBJ2-1 | - | - | TRBV6-5
CASSPPTDSGNTIYF | TGTGCCAGCTCACCACCCACAGACTCTGGAAACACCATATATTTT | TRBJ1-3 | - | - | TRBV18
CASSQERGNPGELFF | TGCGCCAGCAGCCAAGAACGGGGGAACCCCGGGGAGCTGTTTTTT | TRBJ2-2 | - | - | TRBV4-1
CAIRPGQGTNEKLFF | TGTGCCATCAGGCCGGGACAGGGGACAAATGAAAAACTGTTTTTT | TRBJ1-4 | - | TRBD1 | TRBV10-3
CASSVDSSNQPQHF | TGTGCCAGCAGCGTCGACAGTAGCAATCAGCCCCAGCATTTT | TRBJ1-5 | - | - | TRBV7-6
CAWSSAGTVNSPLHF | TGTGCCTGGAGTTCAGCCGGGACAGTGAATTCACCCCTCCACTTT | TRBJ1-6 | - | TRBD1 | TRBV30
CASSHGTSGTDTQYF | TGCGCCAGCAGCCACGGGACTAGCGGCACAGATACGCAGTATTTT | TRBJ2-3 | - | TRBD2 | TRBV5-1
CASSEDVWQPISYEQYF | TGTGCCAGCAGTGAAGACGTTTGGCAGCCGATCTCCTACGAGCAGTACTTC | TRBJ2-7 | - | - | TRBV6-1
CASSVFGSTDTQYF | TGTGCCAGCAGCGTCTTCGGAAGCACAGATACGCAGTATTTT | TRBJ2-3 | - | - | TRBV9
CAITETTNTGELFF | TGTGCCATCACCGAGACTACTAACACCGGGGAGCTGTTTTTT | TRBJ2-2 | - | - | TRBV10-3
CASSRGLAGDYEQYF | TGTGCCAGCAGTCGGGGACTAGCGGGGGACTACGAGCAGTACTTC | TRBJ2-7 | - | TRBD2 | TRBV4-2
CASSYSPESYEQYF | TGTGCCAGCAGTTACTCGCCGGAGTCCTACGAGCAGTACTTC | TRBJ2-7 | - | - | TRBV6-5
CASSSGRPNEKLFF | TGCGCCAGCAGCTCAGGACGTCCCAATGAAAAACTGTTTTTT | TRBJ1-4 | once | - | TRBV5-1
CASSFRGGNQPQHF | TGTGCCAGCAGCTTCAGGGGTGGCAATCAGCCCCAGCATTTT | TRBJ1-5 | - | - | TRBV7-2
CASGGIGDEQFF | TGTGCTAGTGGTGGGATAGGCGATGAGCAGTTCTTC | TRBJ2-1 | - | - | TRBV12-5
CASSSRSDSNQPQHF | TGTGCCAGCAGTTCTAGGTCGGATAGCAATCAGCCCCAGCATTTT | TRBJ1-5 | - | - | TRBV6-5
CASSGSLGYEQYF | TGTGCCAGCAGTGGCTCTTTAGGGTACGAGCAGTACTTC | TRBJ2-7 | once | - | TRBV7-5
CASSLRTSNYGYTF | TGTGCCAGCAGTTTACGCACCAGTAACTATGGCTACACCTTC | TRBJ1-2 | - | - | TRBV27
CASSLGLGNNYGYTF | TGTGCCAGCAGTTTGGGTCTGGGAAATAACTATGGCTACACCTTC | TRBJ1-2 | - | - | TRBV27
CASSPPGWRVGYEQYF | TGTGCCAGCAGTCCGCCGGGGTGGAGGGTAGGGTACGAGCAGTACTTC | TRBJ2-7 | - | - | TRBV27
CASSDRDFLSSGANVLTF | TGCGCCAGCAGCGACCGGGACTTCCTGAGCTCTGGGGCCAACGTCCTGACTTTC | TRBJ2-6 | - | - | TRBV5-1
CASSPRTGGSEQYF | TGTGCCAGCTCACCACGGACAGGGGGCTCCGAGCAGTACTTC | TRBJ2-7 | - | TRBD1 | TRBV18
CASSLGSVPKETQYF | TGCGCCAGCAGCCTAGGTAGTGTCCCCAAAGAGACCCAGTACTTC | TRBJ2-5 | - | - | TRBV4-1
CASSRLAGGPYEQYF | TGTGCCAGCAGCCGACTAGCGGGGGGCCCCTACGAGCAGTACTTC | TRBJ2-7 | - | TRBD2 | TRBV7-2
CASATLADSHYEQYF | TGTGCCAGCGCCACCCTAGCGGATTCTCACTACGAGCAGTACTTC | TRBJ2-7 | - | TRBD2 | TRBV5-4
CASSIRGQGDYEQYF | TGTGCCAGTAGTATCCGAGGACAGGGTGACTACGAGCAGTACTTC | TRBJ2-7 | - | TRBD1 | TRBV19
CASSEGGRSGELFF | TGTGCCAGCAGCGAAGGCGGGAGGTCCGGGGAGCTGTTTTTT | TRBJ2-2 | - | TRBD2 | TRBV9